This T cell receptor (beta chain) was obtained from a study of T cells in Graves' hyperthyroidism and ophthalmopathy. General study findings and limits: Most thyroid-expanded clonotypes above 0.001 were also found in blood.

In germline, CDR1 is SGHTA, CDR2 FQGNSA. The CDR3 has 13 amino acids. Trimming took 4 bases from V and 10 from J; bases not matched to a gene: 9. Amplification yielded TCR beta CDR3 regions, with RNA transcripts as the source. The TCR CDR3 first-round RT-PCR relied on the HTBI primer set. One entry per CDR3 protein results from TCRdb running MiXCR on the multiplex PCR reads. The profile shows about 570,000 distinct CDR3 sequences, just over 45% of them singletons. At least ten counts were recorded for this clonotype. Its antigen is as yet unknown. The sequencing sample was made of peripheral blood or thyroid tissue (not recorded which). This rearrangement joins TRBV7-2 to TRBJ1-1, with 7 positions matching TRBD1. The receptor comes from an adult woman with Graves' disease, either hyperthyroidism or ophthalmopathy (not recorded which). The CDR3 protein is CASSSRQGGTAFF. DNA of the CDR3: TGTGCCAGCAGCTCGAGACAGGGAGGTACAGCTTTCTTT.